What follows are 26 T cell receptor beta chains derived from one specimen sequenced in a study of shared clonotypes between healthy human individuals. Sequencing was performed with immunoSEQ multiplex PCR; in TCRdb, only in-frame clones are kept and a portion is missing. The table records around 2,000,000 clones, about 92% of them present only once. Naivety among CD8 cells was defined by CD45RO negativity and positive CCR7 selection, thereby excluding terminally differentiated effector memory CD45RA+ cells. The sequencing sample was made of naive CD8+ T cells from PBMCs. Receptor source: a man aged 18 to 29 in good health. Some clones in this sample may be carry-over from other donors' samples.

This sequence joins TRBV7-9 and TRBJ1-4, with D possibly being TRBD1 (5 bases). CDR3 length: 16 amino acids. Germline V gene sequence: CDR1 SEHNR, CDR2 FQNEAQ (reference sequence). Trimming stripped 2 bases from V and 0 bases from J, with 10 bases between. The CDR3 DNA is TGTGCCAGCAGCTTAAAGGGGCCCCCAACTAATGAAAAACTGTTTTTT. Translation gives CASSLKGPPTNEKLFF.

This chain uses TRBV7-9 with TRBJ2-7, with 11 positions matching TRBD2. The germline CDR1 and CDR2 sequences are SEHNR and FQNEAQ (reference sequence). The CDR3 is made up of 15 amino acids. Trimming removed 6 bases from V and 0 bases from J; junction bases left unmatched: 4. The CDR3 protein is CASSTLAGDSYEQYF. CDR3 bases: TGTGCCAGCAGTACACTAGCGGGGGACTCCTACGAGCAGTACTTC.

This chain links TRBV5-8 with TRBJ2-5; D might be TRBD1 (6 bases). The V gene's germline CDR1 is SGHTS and CDR2 YDEGEE. This CDR3 is built from 14 residues. The V gene lost 0 bases and the J gene lost 1 base, with 7 bases spanning the gap. The CDR3 DNA reads TGTGCCAGCAGCTTGGGGACAGTCCAAGAGACCCAGTACTTC. Its translation: CASSLGTVQETQYF.

This chain uses TRBV7-9 with TRBJ2-3; TRBD2 matches at 9 bases. J was trimmed by 1 base and V by 3 bases; bases with no gene match: 5. CDR1 and CDR2 (germline): SEHNR, FQNEAQ (reference sequence). CDR3 length: 16 amino acids. This CDR3 is CASSFRLAEGTDTQYF. The CDR3 region has the DNA TGTGCCAGCAGCTTCCGACTAGCGGAGGGCACAGATACGCAGTATTTT.

This rearrangement joins TRBV7-8 to TRBJ2-7; D tentatively fits TRBD1 or TRBD2 (5 bases each). Between the trimmed V and J ends, which lost 5 bases and 2 bases, there was a span of 19 bases. CDR3 length: 16 amino acids. Germline V gives CDR1 SGHVS, CDR2 FQNEAQ. Here the CDR3 DNA reads TGTGCCAGCAGCCCCCCGGGGCAGAGTGGGCCCTACGAGCAGTACTTC. Its protein product is CASSPPGQSGPYEQYF. Supplemented by reference TRBV7-8 and TRBJ2-7, the full variable domain reads GAGVSQSPRYKVAKRGQDVALRCDPISGHVSLFWYQQALGQGPEFLTYFQNEAQLDKSGLPSDRFFAERPEGSVSTLKIQRTQQEDSAVYLCASSPPGQSGPYEQYFGPGTRLTVT.

This clone was detected once. The same CDR3 is also encoded by other DNA sequences in this sample. The V call is TRBV9, the J call TRBJ2-7; TRBD2 agrees at 7 bases. The CDR3 spans 15 residues. Per the germline V gene, CDR1 is SGDLS and CDR2 is YYNGEE. After removal of 0 bases from V and 3 bases from J, the junction contained 6 bases not matched to a gene. CDR3 in DNA: TGTGCCAGCAGCGTAGGATTAGCGGGCCTCTACGAGCAGTACTTC. This codes for CASSVGLAGLYEQYF.

The V and J genes are TRBV7-9 and TRBJ1-3; TRBD1 is a possible D gene (6 bases). V was shortened by 10 bases and J by 0 bases, with 19 bases between the two germline ends. The CDR3 length is 16 residues. CDR1 and CDR2 (germline): SEHNR, FQNEAQ (reference sequence). The CDR3 DNA sequence: TGTGCCACGAGCGACAGGCTCCCTTCCTCTGGAAACACCATATATTTT. Translation: CATSDRLPSSGNTIYF.

This rearrangement joins TRBV7-3 to TRBJ2-3; the D gene could be TRBD1 or TRBD2 (6 bases each). The CDR3 is 15 residues long. The ends were cut back, 5 bases at V and 2 bases at J, with 14 bases in the middle. Germline V gives CDR1 SGHTA, CDR2 FQGTGA. The CDR3 here is CASSPIGGLTDTQYF. The CDR3 nucleotides read TGTGCCAGCAGCCCGATCGGGGGCCTCACAGATACGCAGTATTTT.

This rearrangement joins TRBV9 to TRBJ1-5, with D possibly being TRBD1 (5 bases). This CDR3 spans 14 amino acids. The V end was cut by 3 bases, the J end by 1 base, with 8 bases between. Germline V gene lookup returns CDR1 SGDLS and CDR2 YYNGEE. CDR3 amino acids: CASSADRSNQPQHF. The CDR3 DNA is TGTGCCAGCAGCGCCGACAGAAGCAATCAGCCCCAGCATTTT.

This chain joins TRBV4-3 and TRBJ2-3; 8 bases agree with TRBD2. The CDR3 is 15 amino acids. Per germline, CDR1 LGHNA and CDR2 YSLEER. With 3 bases clipped from V and 6 bases from J, the junction kept 8 bases outside the gene matches. CDR3 protein: CASSQDGTRGDTQYF. The CDR3 region has the DNA TGCGCCAGCAGCCAGGACGGGACTAGGGGGGATACGCAGTATTTT.

J is TRBJ2-1 and V is TRBV27; D ambiguous. Trimming took off 2 bases at V and 4 bases at J, with 12 bases between the two ends. Germline V gene sequence: CDR1 MNHEY, CDR2 SMNVEV (reference sequence). This CDR3 is 15 amino acids long. The CDR3 here is CASSLGERPYNEQFF. The CDR3 nucleotides are TGTGCCAGCAGTTTAGGGGAAAGACCTTACAATGAGCAGTTCTTC.

The CDR3 nucleotides are TGTGCCAGTAGTAACGGGACGCTTACCTACAATGAGCAGTTCTTC. This codes for CASSNGTLTYNEQFF. J is TRBJ2-1 and V is TRBV19; the D call may be TRBD1 or TRBD2 (5 bases each). In germline, CDR1 is LNHDA, CDR2 SQIVND (reference sequence). This CDR3 spans 15 amino acids. The V and J ends lost 4 bases and 2 bases respectively, with 12 bases between them. Looking up the rest from reference TRBV19 and TRBJ2-1 gives the full variable domain: DGGITQSPKYLFRKEGQNVTLSCEQNLNHDAMYWYRQDPGQGLRLIYYSQIVNDFQKGDIAEGYSVSREKKESFPLTVTSAQKNPTAFYLCASSNGTLTYNEQFFGPGTRLTVL.

This chain connects TRBV28 to TRBJ2-6; tentatively, D is TRBD2 (5 bases). The CDR3 consists of 15 residues. V lost 8 bases, J lost 10 bases, and 21 bases lay in between. Germline V CDR1 and CDR2: MDHEN, SYDVKM. The CDR3 region has the DNA TGTGCCAGCCGTAATAGCGCCAACCCCAAGAACGTCCTGACTTTC. The encoded protein is CASRNSANPKNVLTF.

This rearrangement joins TRBV19 to TRBJ1-4; tentative D call: TRBD1 (5 bases). V lost 5 bases to trimming and J lost 7 bases, with 17 bases between them. The germline V gene has CDR1 LNHDA and CDR2 SQIVND (reference sequence). CDR3 length equals 15 residues. The CDR3 coding sequence is TGTGCCAGTAGTGGCCTCCAGGGAGGCGGTGAAAAACTGTTTTTT. Translating it yields CASSGLQGGGEKLFF.

The chain combines TRBV15 with TRBJ2-7; 8 nucleotides line up with TRBD1. Germline CDR1 reads LNHNV; CDR2 reads YYDKDF (reference sequence). The CDR3 runs to 16 residues. V lost 4 bases and J lost 0; bases outside the gene matches: 8. The CDR3: CATSTRQGPSSYEQYF. CDR3 coding DNA: TGTGCCACCAGCACCAGACAGGGGCCATCCTCCTACGAGCAGTACTTC.

V gene TRBV27 combines with J gene TRBJ2-3, with a possible D match to TRBD2 (7 bases). V lost 0 bases and J lost 0, with 16 bases in between. Germline V CDR1 and CDR2: MNHEY, SMNVEV (reference sequence). The CDR3 runs to 18 residues. The CDR3 nucleotides are TGTGCCAGCAGTTTATCGGTCGGGGGGCGCCCGAGCACAGATACGCAGTATTTT. Translation: CASSLSVGGRPSTDTQYF.

The V and J genes are TRBV29-1 and TRBJ2-2; weak D call: TRBD1 (5 bases). Deletions cut 4 bases from V and 5 bases from J, with 11 bases between. The V gene's germline CDR1 is SQVTM and CDR2 ANQGSEA. The CDR3 spans 13 residues. The DNA for the CDR3 is TGCAGCGTTGTCAACCCAGGGACCGGGGAGCTGTTTTTT. It specifies CSVVNPGTGELFF.

The V and J genes are TRBV28 and TRBJ1-1, with D perhaps TRBD1 (5 bases). Germline CDR1 and CDR2: MDHEN and SYDVKM. V lost 0 bases and J 7 bases, leaving 15 bases between the germline ends. The CDR3 runs to 15 residues. Here the CDR3 reads CASSLWADRSSEAFF. CDR3 in DNA: TGTGCCAGCAGTTTATGGGCCGACAGAAGCAGTGAAGCTTTCTTT.

This clone is a singleton in its sample. The rearrangement joins TRBV29-1 to TRBJ2-1; weak D call: TRBD1 (5 bases). Trimming left V 4 bases short and J 5 bases short, with 9 bases between. This CDR3 is built from 12 residues. Per germline, CDR1 SQVTM and CDR2 ANQGSEA. The CDR3 sequence: CSVVSGNNEQFF. Written as DNA, the CDR3 is TGCAGCGTTGTATCAGGGAACAATGAGCAGTTCTTC.

This clone was seen only once. The chain carries TRBV10-1 and TRBJ1-2; D might be TRBD1 (6 bases). Germline V gene lookup returns CDR1 WNHNN and CDR2 SYGVQD (reference sequence). The V end was cut by 3 bases, the J end by 3 bases, with 17 bases between. The length of the CDR3 is 16 residues. CDR3 sequence: CASSECPTGRDYGYTF. In nucleotides, the CDR3 is TGCGCCAGCAGTGAATGTCCGACAGGCCGCGACTATGGCTACACCTTC.

This clone occurred a few times. V gene TRBV2 combines with J gene TRBJ2-2; D unclear. CDR3 length: 12 residues. The germline gives CDR1 SNHLY, CDR2 FYNNEI. Trimming removed 5 bases from V and 4 bases from J, with 5 bases in between. CDR3: CASSPVTGELFF. The CDR3 DNA is TGTGCCAGCAGTCCAGTCACCGGGGAGCTGTTTTTT.

This clone was detected once. This sequence joins TRBV15 and TRBJ1-2; D uncertain. The germline V and J ends were trimmed by 0 bases and 0 bases, with 5 bases remaining between them. This CDR3 comprises 14 residues. The V gene's germline CDR1 is LNHNV and CDR2 YYDKDF (reference sequence). The CDR3 DNA follows: TGTGCCACCAGCAGAGATAATACTAACTATGGCTACACCTTC. This codes for CATSRDNTNYGYTF.

The rearrangement joins TRBV6-1 to TRBJ2-7, with 8 bases that match TRBD2. Germline V gives CDR1 MNHNS, CDR2 SASEGT. V dropped 7 bases and J dropped 4; count of bases not matched to a gene: 0. This CDR3 spans 11 amino acids. CDR3 loop: CASIAGYEQYF. Written as DNA, the CDR3 is TGTGCCAGCATAGCGGGGTACGAGCAGTACTTC.

The chain couples TRBV27 to TRBJ2-7, with TRBD2 identical over 7 bases. With 4 bases clipped from V and 3 bases from J, the junction kept 3 bases outside the gene matches. Germline V gene sequence: CDR1 MNHEY, CDR2 SMNVEV (reference sequence). This CDR3 contains 13 residues. The CDR3 DNA is TGTGCCAGCAGTTACGGGAGGTACTACGAGCAGTACTTC. Translation gives CASSYGRYYEQYF.

The chain recombines TRBV9 with TRBJ2-2; 8 positions match TRBD1. V lost 4 bases, J lost 6 bases, and 8 bases stayed unmatched. Germline V CDR1 and CDR2: SGDLS, YYNGEE. The CDR3 is 15 residues long. The CDR3 here is CASSSRGQGPGELFF. In DNA form, the CDR3 reads TGTGCCAGCAGCTCCAGAGGACAGGGTCCCGGGGAGCTGTTTTTT.

The V gene is TRBV10-1, the J gene TRBJ1-2; 7 bases line up with TRBD1. The CDR3 is made up of 13 amino acids. J gave up 4 bases and V 4 bases, and 3 bases lay outside the gene matches. Per germline, CDR1 WNHNN and CDR2 SYGVQD (reference sequence). The CDR3 region is CASSAGTAYGYTF. CDR3 DNA: TGCGCCAGCAGTGCGGGGACAGCCTATGGCTACACCTTC.